This T cell receptor (beta chain) comes out of a study of blood T cell repertoires in COVID-19. The overall study: T cells, B-cell-depleted T cells, or PBMCs supplied cDNA or gDNA.

The protocol was immunoSEQ multiplex PCR, while the TCRdb copy is restricted to in-frame clones and leaves out a portion. Of about 55,000 clones in the sample, more than 80% are singletons; the top ten hold roughly 15%. In germline, CDR1 is KGHSH, CDR2 LQKENI. This CDR3 is built from 17 residues. V was pared by 3 bases and J by 6 bases, with 10 bases of the junction left unmatched. The sample taken for sequencing was peripheral blood. The source of this sequence is a human donor in a cohort sampled during active COVID-19. V usage is TRBV18 and J usage is TRBJ1-5, with 11 bases lining up with TRBD1. The CDR3: CASSPADRGRVGQPQHF. As DNA, the CDR3 is TGTGCCAGCTCACCCGCGGACAGGGGGCGCGTGGGTCAGCCCCAGCATTTT.